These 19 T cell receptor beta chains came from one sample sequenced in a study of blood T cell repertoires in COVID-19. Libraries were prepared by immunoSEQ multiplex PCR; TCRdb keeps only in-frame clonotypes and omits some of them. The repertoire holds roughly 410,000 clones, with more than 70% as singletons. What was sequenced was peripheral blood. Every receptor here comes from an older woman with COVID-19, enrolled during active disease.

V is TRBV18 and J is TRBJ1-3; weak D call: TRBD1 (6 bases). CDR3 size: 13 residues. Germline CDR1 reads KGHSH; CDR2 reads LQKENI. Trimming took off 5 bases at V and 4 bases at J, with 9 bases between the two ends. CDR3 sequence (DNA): TGTGCCAGCTCATACGACAGGGGAAACACCATATATTTT. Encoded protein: CASSYDRGNTIYF.

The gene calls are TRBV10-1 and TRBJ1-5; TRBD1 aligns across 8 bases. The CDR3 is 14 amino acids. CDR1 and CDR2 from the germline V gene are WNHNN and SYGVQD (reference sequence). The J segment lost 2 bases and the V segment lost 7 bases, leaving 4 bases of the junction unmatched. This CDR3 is CASKGTGGNQPQHF. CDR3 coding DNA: TGCGCCAGCAAGGGGACAGGAGGCAATCAGCCCCAGCATTTT.

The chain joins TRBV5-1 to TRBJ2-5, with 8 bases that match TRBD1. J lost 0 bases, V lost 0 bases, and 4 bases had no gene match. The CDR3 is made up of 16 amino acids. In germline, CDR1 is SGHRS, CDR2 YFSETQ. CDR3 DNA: TGCGCCAGCAGCTTGGGGGACAGGACTTACCAAGAGACCCAGTACTTC. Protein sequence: CASSLGDRTYQETQYF.

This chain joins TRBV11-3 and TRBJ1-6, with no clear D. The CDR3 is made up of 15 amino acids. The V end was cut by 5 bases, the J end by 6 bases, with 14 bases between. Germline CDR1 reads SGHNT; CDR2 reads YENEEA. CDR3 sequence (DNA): TGTGCCAGCAGCCCAAACCCCGGAGTTAATTCACCCCTCCACTTT. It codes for CASSPNPGVNSPLHF. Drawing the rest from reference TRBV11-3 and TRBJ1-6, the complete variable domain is EAGVVQSPRYKIIEKKQPVAFWCNPISGHNTLYWYLQNLGQGPELLIRYENEEAVDDSQLPKDRFSAERLKGVDSTLKIQPAELGDSAVYLCASSPNPGVNSPLHFGNGTRLTVT.

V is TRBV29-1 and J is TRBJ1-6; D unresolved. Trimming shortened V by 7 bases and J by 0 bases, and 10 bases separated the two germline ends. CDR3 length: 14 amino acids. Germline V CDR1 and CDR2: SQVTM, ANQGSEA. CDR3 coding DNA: TGCAGCGCCCGACTTAGCTCCTATAATTCACCCCTCCACTTT. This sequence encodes CSARLSSYNSPLHF. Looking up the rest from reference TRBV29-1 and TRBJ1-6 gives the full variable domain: SAVISQKPSRDICQRGTSLTIQCQVDSQVTMMFWYRQQPGQSLTLIATANQGSEATYESGFVIDKFPISRPNLTFSTLTVSNMSPEDSSIYLCSARLSSYNSPLHFGNGTRLTVT.

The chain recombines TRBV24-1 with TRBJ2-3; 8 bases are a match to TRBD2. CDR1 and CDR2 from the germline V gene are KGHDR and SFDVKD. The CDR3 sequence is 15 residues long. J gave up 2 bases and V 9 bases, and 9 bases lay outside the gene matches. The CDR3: CATGGTRDATDTQYF. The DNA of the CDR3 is TGTGCCACCGGCGGGACTAGGGACGCCACAGATACGCAGTATTTT.

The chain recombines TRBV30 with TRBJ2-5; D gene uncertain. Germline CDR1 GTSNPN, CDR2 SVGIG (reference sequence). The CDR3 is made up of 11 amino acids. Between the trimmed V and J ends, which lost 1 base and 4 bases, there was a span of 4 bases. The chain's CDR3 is CAWSGGETQYF. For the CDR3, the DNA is TGTGCCTGGAGTGGAGGAGAGACCCAGTACTTC.

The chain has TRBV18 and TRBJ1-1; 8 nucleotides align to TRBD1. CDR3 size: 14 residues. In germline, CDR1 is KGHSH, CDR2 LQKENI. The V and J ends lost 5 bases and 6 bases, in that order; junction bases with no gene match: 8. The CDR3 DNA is TGTGCCAGCTCAATCTTCGACAGGGGCGCTGAAGCTTTCTTT. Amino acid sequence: CASSIFDRGAEAFF.

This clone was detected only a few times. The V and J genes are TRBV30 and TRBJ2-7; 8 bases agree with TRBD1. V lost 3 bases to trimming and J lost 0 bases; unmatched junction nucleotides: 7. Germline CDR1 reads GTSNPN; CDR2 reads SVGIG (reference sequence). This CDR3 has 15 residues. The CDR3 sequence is CAWRFKTGVSYEQYF. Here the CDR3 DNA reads TGTGCCTGGAGATTCAAGACAGGGGTCTCCTACGAGCAGTACTTC.

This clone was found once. DNA for the CDR3: TGTGCCTGGAGTGGGGACAGGGGGCATGGCTACACCTTC. Encoded protein: CAWSGDRGHGYTF. The gene calls are TRBV30 and TRBJ1-2; 12 bases map to TRBD1. The trim removed 1 base at V and 6 bases at J, leaving 0 bases unmatched. In germline, CDR1 is GTSNPN, CDR2 SVGIG (reference sequence). This CDR3 is built from 13 residues.

The CDR3 sequence: CASSGGRGLGETQYF. The CDR3 DNA follows: TGTGCCAGCAGCGGGGGAAGGGGGCTGGGGGAGACCCAGTACTTC. V gene TRBV27 combines with J gene TRBJ2-5; D possibly corresponds to TRBD1 (7 bases). There are 15 residues in the CDR3. Germline V gives CDR1 MNHEY, CDR2 SMNVEV (reference sequence). Trimming cost V 6 bases and J 5 bases, with 19 bases left between them.

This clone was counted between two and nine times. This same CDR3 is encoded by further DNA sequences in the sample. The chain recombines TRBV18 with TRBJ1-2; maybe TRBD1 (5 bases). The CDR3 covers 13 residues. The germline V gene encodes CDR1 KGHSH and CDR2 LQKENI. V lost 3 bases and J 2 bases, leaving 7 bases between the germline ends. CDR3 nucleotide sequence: TGTGCCAGCTCACCGGGGGGAAACTATGGCTACACCTTC. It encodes CASSPGGNYGYTF.

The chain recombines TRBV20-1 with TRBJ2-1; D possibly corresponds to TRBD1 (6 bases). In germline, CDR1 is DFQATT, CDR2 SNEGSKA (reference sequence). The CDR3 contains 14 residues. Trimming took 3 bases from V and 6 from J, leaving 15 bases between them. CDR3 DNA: TGCAGTGCTAGTGTCGGGACACCGATCAATGAGCAGTTCTTC. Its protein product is CSASVGTPINEQFF.

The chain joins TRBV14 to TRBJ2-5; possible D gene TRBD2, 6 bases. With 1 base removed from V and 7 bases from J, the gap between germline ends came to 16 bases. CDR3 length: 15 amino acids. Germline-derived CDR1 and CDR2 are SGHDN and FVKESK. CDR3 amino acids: CASSQGFSGRGTQYF. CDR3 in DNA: TGTGCCAGCAGCCAAGGATTTTCGGGGCGGGGGACCCAGTACTTC.

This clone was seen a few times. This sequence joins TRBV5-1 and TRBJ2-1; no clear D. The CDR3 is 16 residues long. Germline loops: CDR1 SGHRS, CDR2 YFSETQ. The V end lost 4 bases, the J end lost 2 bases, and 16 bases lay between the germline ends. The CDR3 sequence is CASSPGGGGAYNEQFF. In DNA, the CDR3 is TGCGCCAGCAGCCCCGGTGGTGGCGGAGCCTACAATGAGCAGTTCTTC.

The CDR3 DNA is TGTGCCAGCAGCACGCAGGGGGCCTCCGTCACAGATACGCAGTATTTT. Residues: CASSTQGASVTDTQYF. The gene calls are TRBV13 and TRBJ2-3, with 8 bases fitting TRBD1. Germline V lookup: CDR1 PRHDT, CDR2 FYEKMQ (reference sequence). The CDR3 runs to 16 residues. The V gene end was trimmed by 5 bases and the J gene end by 2 bases; junction bases not matched to a gene: 9.

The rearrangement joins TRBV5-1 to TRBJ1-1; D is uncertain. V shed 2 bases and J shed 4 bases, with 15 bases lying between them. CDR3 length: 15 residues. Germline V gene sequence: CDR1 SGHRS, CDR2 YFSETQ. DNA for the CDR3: TGCGCCAGCAGCTTCCCGGGGAGGGCGGTCACTGAAGCTTTCTTT. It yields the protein CASSFPGRAVTEAFF.

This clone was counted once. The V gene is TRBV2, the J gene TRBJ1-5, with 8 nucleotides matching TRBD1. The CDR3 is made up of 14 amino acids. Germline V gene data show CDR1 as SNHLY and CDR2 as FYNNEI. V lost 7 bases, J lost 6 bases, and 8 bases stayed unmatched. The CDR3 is CASTLHRGIQPQHF. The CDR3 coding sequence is TGTGCCAGCACACTTCACAGGGGGATTCAGCCCCAGCATTTT.

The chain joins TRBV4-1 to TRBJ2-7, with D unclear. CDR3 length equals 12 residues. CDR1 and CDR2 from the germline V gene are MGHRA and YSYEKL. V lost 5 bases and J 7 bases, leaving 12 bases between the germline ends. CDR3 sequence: CASSIYSGEQYF. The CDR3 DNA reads TGCGCCAGCAGCATATACAGTGGTGAGCAGTACTTC.